A single TCR beta chain is shown here with its context. Assay: immunoSEQ multiplex PCR; the TCRdb copy retains only in-frame clones and omits some. The data contain 25,000 to 30,000 clones, 70% to 90% of them singletons. Germline V gene sequence: CDR1 ENHRY, CDR2 SYGVKD. V lost 10 bases and J lost 5; bases outside the gene matches: 4. The CDR3 has 13 amino acids. The data derive from a study of PD-1 blockade in classical Hodgkin lymphoma. The time point: newly diagnosed, previously untreated cHL patient sample. It was by magnetic negative selection that CD4+ T cells were purified from thawed PBMCs. Sequencing was performed on CD4+ T cells from blood. The clonotype was recovered from a human donor with classical Hodgkin lymphoma. The chain has TRBV10-3 and TRBJ2-2, with 10 bases lining up with TRBD1. Written as DNA, the CDR3 is TGTGCCACGACGGGACAGGGGACCGGGGAGCTGTTTTTT. It encodes CATTGQGTGELFF.